This record looks at one TCR beta chain sequence and its context. The data originate from a study of blood T cell repertoires in COVID-19. Study at large: COVID-19 samples from acute and convalescent phases originated in the United States, Italy and Spain. PBMCs, B-cell-depleted T cells, or T cells were the source of the cDNA or gDNA that made up the material.

The CDR3 is 12 amino acids. CDR1 is SNHLY and CDR2 is FYNNEI in the germline V gene. Trimming removed 6 bases at V and 5 bases at J, with 9 bases between. Authors' methods: How many nucleated cells were present was estimated from reference gene primer amplification. Assay: immunoSEQ multiplex PCR; the TCRdb copy retains only in-frame clones and omits some. The DNA gave D and trimming, while V, J and clone size come from that table. The table has 130,000 to 150,000 clones, around 84% seen once. J is TRBJ2-3 and V is TRBV2, with a possible D match to TRBD2 (5 bases). The TCR sequence derives from a human donor in a cohort sampled during active COVID-19. The sequenced sample consisted of peripheral blood. The CDR3 DNA reads TGTGCCAGCAGACTAGAACAAGATACGCAGTATTTT. As protein: CASRLEQDTQYF.